This TCR beta chain was retrieved from a study of blood T cell repertoires in COVID-19. The assay was immunoSEQ multiplex PCR, and TCRdb's table has in-frame clones only and misses some. Among a few hundred thousand clones listed, 80% to 90% were seen once. The CDR3 has 15 amino acids. Germline V gene data show CDR1 as LGHNA and CDR2 as YNFKEQ. V was clipped by 0 bases and J by 5 bases; unmatched bases: 5. Symptom resolution, clearance, or two negative PCRs marked donors in Cohort 3 as recovered. The rearrangement uses TRBV4-2 and TRBJ2-3; 7 positions match TRBD1. The sequencing input was PBMCs or T cells enriched from blood (not recorded which). The clonotype was recovered from a woman between 45 and 60 years old who had recovered from COVID-19. CDR3 in amino acids: CASSQEFQGVDTQYF. CDR3 in DNA: TGTGCCAGCAGCCAAGAGTTCCAGGGGGTAGATACGCAGTATTTT.